These 24 T cell receptor beta chains originate from one sample sequenced in a study of blood T cell repertoires in COVID-19. The protocol was immunoSEQ multiplex PCR, while the TCRdb copy is restricted to in-frame clones and leaves out a portion. Of about 160,000 clones in the sample, approximately 86% were seen once. The source material was PBMCs or T cells enriched from blood (not recorded which). Source of these receptors: a man in his fifties or sixties who had recovered from COVID-19.

The V call is TRBV6-2 or TRBV6-3, the J call TRBJ2-1, with a weak D call TRBD2 (6 bases). Trimming took 3 bases from V and 7 from J, leaving 7 bases between them. Germline-derived CDR1 and CDR2 are MNHEY and SVGEGT. The CDR3 is 12 amino acids. The CDR3 loop reads CASSYRGNEQFF. The CDR3, as DNA: TGTGCCAGCAGTTATCGGGGGAATGAGCAGTTCTTC.

The chain combines TRBV19 with TRBJ1-2, with TRBD1 as a possible D gene (5 bases). Germline V CDR1 and CDR2: LNHDA, SQIVND (reference sequence). CDR3 length equals 15 residues. The V and J ends lost 3 bases and 0 bases respectively, with 11 bases between them. CDR3 in amino acids: CASSIQNRPNYGYTF. In DNA, the CDR3 is TGTGCCAGTAGTATTCAAAACAGGCCTAACTATGGCTACACCTTC.

V usage is TRBV27 and J usage is TRBJ2-3; 8 nucleotides match TRBD2. The germline gives CDR1 MNHEY, CDR2 SMNVEV (reference sequence). The CDR3 extends over 15 amino acids. After removal of 2 bases from V and 7 bases from J, the junction contained 8 bases not matched to a gene. The CDR3 spells CASSLRTSGSHTQYF. The CDR3 DNA reads as TGTGCCAGCAGTTTACGTACTAGCGGATCCCATACGCAGTATTTT.

V is TRBV3-1 (or the pseudogene TRBV3-2) and J is TRBJ2-2; TRBD1 matches at 7 bases. After removal of 2 bases from V and 7 bases from J, the junction contained 1 base not matched to a gene. Germline CDR1 is LGHDT and CDR2 is YNNKEL (reference sequence). The CDR3 sequence is 13 residues long. DNA for the CDR3: TGTGCCAGCAGCCAAAGGGGGCACGGGGAGCTGTTTTTT. Residues: CASSQRGHGELFF.

CDR3 sequence: CATSRSRGVGTGYEQYF. The CDR3 nucleotides read TGTGCCACCAGCAGATCCCGGGGGGTAGGGACTGGGTACGAGCAGTACTTC. The chain joins TRBV15 to TRBJ2-7, with TRBD2 identical over 7 bases. This CDR3 region has 17 residues. CDR1 is LNHNV, CDR2 YYDKDF, per germline (reference sequence). J lost 4 bases, V lost 2 bases, and 14 bases had no gene match.

The chain recombines TRBV5-6 with TRBJ2-3, with 13 bases identical to TRBD2. CDR3 length: 17 amino acids. V lost 0 bases and J lost 3; bases outside the gene matches: 4. The germline V gene has CDR1 SGHDT and CDR2 YYEEEE. The CDR3 sequence is CASSLGLAGGSTDTQYF. The CDR3 nucleotides are TGTGCCAGCAGCTTGGGACTAGCGGGGGGTTCAACAGATACGCAGTATTTT.

The rearrangement uses TRBV27 and TRBJ2-3; weak D call: TRBD2 (5 bases). The germline gives CDR1 MNHEY, CDR2 SMNVEV (reference sequence). The V end lost 6 bases, the J end lost 2 bases, and 18 bases lay between the germline ends. CDR3 length: 16 residues. CDR3 loop: CASSGLGARITDTQYF. Here the CDR3 DNA reads TGTGCCAGCAGCGGTTTGGGAGCCCGGATCACAGATACGCAGTATTTT.

A single count supports this clone. The genes are TRBV2 and TRBJ2-5; 7 positions match TRBD1. V was pared by 8 bases and J by 2 bases, with 5 bases of the junction left unmatched. The CDR3 sequence is 13 residues long. The germline CDR1 and CDR2 sequences are SNHLY and FYNNEI. The CDR3 nucleotides are TGTGCCAGCGCCGGGACAGTACAAGAGACCCAGTACTTC. It specifies CASAGTVQETQYF.

This chain connects TRBV11-3 to TRBJ2-2; 7 bases map to TRBD1. Germline CDR1 reads SGHNT; CDR2 reads YENEEA. There are 15 residues in the CDR3. V was clipped by 3 bases and J by 3 bases; unmatched bases: 4. The CDR3 DNA sequence: TGTGCCAGCAGCTTCTTGACAGGGCACACCGGGGAGCTGTTTTTT. Protein: CASSFLTGHTGELFF.

The V and J genes are TRBV3-1 (or the pseudogene TRBV3-2) and TRBJ1-5; D is uncertain. CDR1 is LGHDT, CDR2 YNNKEL, per germline (reference sequence). Trimming took off 2 bases at V and 4 bases at J, with 9 bases between the two ends. This CDR3 has 14 residues. CDR3 bases: TGTGCCAGCAGCCAATCGGAGGTTAATCAGCCCCAGCATTTT. Its translation is CASSQSEVNQPQHF.

This chain uses TRBV7-3 with TRBJ2-1; 9 bases line up with TRBD2. Per germline, CDR1 SGHTA and CDR2 FQGTGA. V dropped 5 bases and J dropped 4; count of bases not matched to a gene: 12. CDR3 length equals 17 residues. CDR3 loop: CASSPRQRGALYNEQFF. CDR3 DNA: TGTGCCAGCAGCCCCCGGCAGCGGGGGGCCCTATACAATGAGCAGTTCTTC. Drawing the rest from reference TRBV7-3 and TRBJ2-1, the complete variable domain is GAGVSQTPSNKVTEKGKYVELRCDPISGHTALYWYRQSLGQGPEFLIYFQGTGAADDSGLPNDRFFAVRPEGSVSTLKIQRTERGDSAVYLCASSPRQRGALYNEQFFGPGTRLTVL.

The chain joins TRBV6-5 to TRBJ1-3; D unclear. Trimming removed 5 bases from V and 3 bases from J, with 14 bases in between. Germline lookup yields CDR1 MNHEY and CDR2 SVGAGI. This CDR3 has 15 amino acids. The DNA of the CDR3 is TGTGCCAGCAGTCGTGTAACAGAGTTTGGAAACACCATATATTTT. It encodes CASSRVTEFGNTIYF.

The genes are TRBV9 and TRBJ2-3; D possibly corresponds to TRBD1 (6 bases). CDR3 size: 17 residues. The germline V gene has CDR1 SGDLS and CDR2 YYNGEE. The V end lost 3 bases, the J end lost 0 bases, and 17 bases lay between the germline ends. CDR3 protein: CASSARGQKISTDTQYF. DNA for the CDR3: TGTGCCAGCAGCGCCCGCGGACAGAAAATAAGCACAGATACGCAGTATTTT.

The chain couples TRBV7-5 to TRBJ2-7; the table gives TRBD1 as D, unverified against the DNA. TRBV7-5 is marked as a pseudogene. The CDR3 sequence is 16 residues long. CDR3 region: CVRSLGGTDLDYEQYF. CDR3 DNA: TGTGTCAGAAGCTTAGGAGGGACAGATCTGGACTACGAGCAGTACTTC.

This clone was seen a few times. Other DNA sequences within the sample encode an identical CDR3. The chain employs TRBV9 and TRBJ1-1; TRBD1 matches at 8 bases. Germline CDR1 reads SGDLS; CDR2 reads YYNGEE. The J segment lost 4 bases and the V segment lost 3 bases, leaving 2 bases of the junction unmatched. The CDR3 loop spans 13 amino acids. CDR3 protein: CASSATGGTEAFF. The CDR3 coding sequence is TGTGCCAGCAGCGCAACAGGGGGCACTGAAGCTTTCTTT.

This chain connects TRBV10-2 to TRBJ2-1; 7 bases map to TRBD2. The germline CDR1 and CDR2 sequences are WSHSY and SAAADI. V was clipped by 5 bases and J by 5 bases; unmatched bases: 9. The CDR3 has 15 amino acids. Here the CDR3 reads CASSHGAGVHNEQFF. The CDR3 region has the DNA TGCGCCAGCAGTCACGGGGCGGGAGTTCACAATGAGCAGTTCTTC.

The chain links TRBV7-3 to TRBJ1-6; D unresolved. Germline V gives CDR1 SGHTA, CDR2 FQGTGA. V dropped 5 bases and J dropped 0 bases, with 8 bases sitting between them. The CDR3 is 15 amino acids. The CDR3 here is CASSLGSSYNSPLHF. In DNA form, the CDR3 reads TGTGCCAGCAGCCTCGGTAGCTCCTATAATTCACCCCTCCACTTT.

The genes are TRBV10-1 and TRBJ1-2; maybe TRBD1 (6 bases). Trimming took off 4 bases at V and 6 bases at J, with 15 bases between the two ends. Germline V lookup: CDR1 WNHNN, CDR2 SYGVQD (reference sequence). The CDR3 length is 14 residues. CDR3 sequence (DNA): TGCGCCAGCAGTGTGGGCAGGGGAATGGATGGCTACACCTTC. This sequence encodes CASSVGRGMDGYTF.

CDR3 DNA sequence: TGTGCCAGTAGTATTGGGGACAGGTGGAATCAGCCCCAGCATTTT. Translating it yields CASSIGDRWNQPQHF. This sequence joins TRBV19 and TRBJ1-5; TRBD1 matches 8 bases. Germline values: CDR1 LNHDA, CDR2 SQIVND (reference sequence). With 3 bases clipped from V and 4 bases from J, the junction kept 5 bases outside the gene matches. The CDR3 extends over 15 amino acids.

As DNA, the CDR3 is TGCAGCGTCCGAGATACGGACAGGGAAGATACGCAGTATTTT. Its protein product is CSVRDTDREDTQYF. The chain uses TRBV29-1 and TRBJ2-3; TRBD1 agrees at 8 bases. The CDR3 runs 14 residues. Germline loops: CDR1 SQVTM, CDR2 ANQGSEA. The ends lost 6 bases at V and 5 bases at J; junction bases unmatched: 10.

V usage is TRBV6-6 and J usage is TRBJ2-2; 7 bases map to TRBD2. CDR1 and CDR2 from the germline V gene are MNHNY and SVGAGI (reference sequence). V shed 2 bases and J 4 bases; nucleotides not matched to a gene: 7. CDR3 length equals 16 residues. This chain's CDR3 is CASSYRPSGVTGELFF. CDR3 bases: TGTGCCAGCAGTTACAGGCCTAGCGGAGTCACCGGGGAGCTGTTTTTT.

V usage is TRBV24-1 and J usage is TRBJ2-3; 9 nucleotides line up with TRBD2. The CDR3 totals 16 residues. Trimming removed 0 bases from V and 5 bases from J; junction bases left unmatched: 5. From germline, CDR1 is KGHDR and CDR2 SFDVKD. In DNA form, the CDR3 reads TGTGCCACCAGTGATTTGTCGCGGGGGGGCAGAGATACGCAGTATTTT. Translation gives CATSDLSRGGRDTQYF.

This clone was recorded only once. V is TRBV29-1 and J is TRBJ2-5, with a weak D call TRBD1 (6 bases). With 8 bases removed from V and 1 base from J, the gap between germline ends came to 11 bases. Germline CDR1 reads SQVTM; CDR2 reads ANQGSEA. This CDR3 has 12 amino acids. CDR3 amino acids: CSTRQAQETQYF. The CDR3 DNA follows: TGCAGCACCCGACAGGCCCAAGAGACCCAGTACTTC.

Written as DNA, the CDR3 is TGTGCCAGCAGCCATTATAATTCACCCCTCCACTTT. It yields the protein CASSHYNSPLHF. J is TRBJ1-6 and V is TRBV2; D not resolved. Germline V CDR1 and CDR2: SNHLY, FYNNEI. V lost 6 bases to trimming and J lost 4 bases, with 4 bases between them. This CDR3 contains 12 residues.